This TCR beta chain was sequenced in a study of blood T cell repertoires in COVID-19. The CDR3 is made up of 15 amino acids. Trimming shortened V by 6 bases and J by 0 bases, and 11 bases separated the two germline ends. The germline CDR1 and CDR2 sequences are LNHDA and SQIVND (reference sequence). The table came from immunoSEQ multiplex PCR; TCRdb's copy has only in-frame clones and leaves some out. This sample has nearly 200,000 clones; 89% occur once, and the top ten carry about 8.1%. This clonotype originated in a woman aged 18-35 years who had recovered from COVID-19. The chain joins TRBV19 to TRBJ2-2, with a weak D call TRBD2 (5 bases). Material for sequencing was PBMCs or T cells enriched from blood (not recorded which). The CDR3 nucleotides are TGTGCCAGTAGACGGGGAGACGCGAACACCGGGGAGCTGTTTTTT. Translated, it gives CASRRGDANTGELFF. Full variable domain (remainder filled in from reference TRBV19 and TRBJ2-2): DGGITQSPKYLFRKEGQNVTLSCEQNLNHDAMYWYRQDPGQGLRLIYYSQIVNDFQKGDIAEGYSVSREKKESFPLTVTSAQKNPTAFYLCASRRGDANTGELFFGEGSRLTVL.